This entry lists 18 T cell receptor beta chains sequenced from one sample in a study of cytomegalovirus exposure and HLA in healthy donors. The PCR used 60 Vbeta and 13 Jbeta primers. Sequencing was performed with immunoSEQ multiplex PCR; in TCRdb, only in-frame clones are kept and a portion is missing. This table has about 190,000 clones, around 85% appearing once. The specimen sequenced was PBMCs. Source of these receptors: a man aged 50-59 years in good health and CMV-seronegative.

The chain is built from TRBV7-8 and TRBJ2-2; 7 positions agree with TRBD2. The CDR3 spans 15 residues. Losses at the gene ends were 5 bases for V and 1 base for J; bases not matched to a gene: 4. Germline lookup yields CDR1 SGHVS and CDR2 FQNEAQ. In DNA, the CDR3 is TGTGCCAGCAGCCGGCGGGGGATGAACACCGGGGAGCTGTTTTTT. It codes for CASSRRGMNTGELFF.

This clone showed up just a few times. The rearrangement links TRBV11-2 to TRBJ2-1, with 12 bases that match TRBD2. J gave up 6 bases and V 4 bases, and 4 bases lay outside the gene matches. CDR3 length: 15 amino acids. Germline assignment: CDR1 SGHAT and CDR2 FQNNGV. CDR3 coding DNA: TGTGCCAGCAGCTCTCTAGCGGGGGGGTCCAATGAGCAGTTCTTC. Translation gives CASSSLAGGSNEQFF.

A single count supports this clone. V and J are TRBV7-9 and TRBJ1-2, with a possible D match to TRBD1 (5 bases). V shed 1 base and J shed 8 bases, with 17 bases lying between them. Germline CDR1 and CDR2: SEHNR and FQNEAQ (reference sequence). The CDR3 has 15 residues. CDR3 in DNA: TGTGCCAGCAGCTTAGAAATGGACACCAAGGAAGGCTACACCTTC. It encodes CASSLEMDTKEGYTF.

J is TRBJ2-2 and V is TRBV4-3; TRBD1 is a possible D gene (7 bases). The germline gives CDR1 LGHNA, CDR2 YSLEER. This CDR3 spans 17 amino acids. The V and J ends lost 1 base and 5 bases respectively, with 17 bases between them. This CDR3 is CASSQGRDSGLTGELFF. The CDR3 DNA follows: TGCGCCAGCAGCCAAGGACGGGACAGCGGGTTGACCGGGGAGCTGTTTTTT.

This chain connects TRBV14 to TRBJ2-1; 8 positions match TRBD2. The germline CDR1 and CDR2 sequences are SGHDN and FVKESK. The junction had 14 bases not matched to a gene; V was cut back by 1 base and J by 9 bases. The CDR3 sequence is 17 residues long. CDR3 bases: TGTGCCAGCAGCCAAGCGTTACCGGGCGGGGGGATTGGTGAGCAGTTCTTC. Residues: CASSQALPGGGIGEQFF.

In this sample, this clone turned up a few times. The CDR3 DNA follows: TGTGCCAGTAGTACCGACGGCTCCTCCCAGGCCCAGCATTTT. Its translation: CASSTDGSSQAQHF. V is TRBV19 and J is TRBJ1-5; no reliable D call. This CDR3 has 14 residues. Germline V gene sequence: CDR1 LNHDA, CDR2 SQIVND (reference sequence). Trimming cost V 4 bases and J 11 bases, with 18 bases left between them.

Worth noting for this clone: One end of the junction is discordant with germline, which a read error may explain. Distinct nucleotide sequences in the sample also encode this CDR3. The rearrangement joins TRBV2 to TRBJ2-7; 8 bases are a match to TRBD1. This CDR3 has 11 residues. The germline V gene encodes CDR1 SNHLY and CDR2 FYNNEI. Here the CDR3 DNA reads TGTGCCGTAGGACAGGGTGGCGAGCAGTACTTT. Protein sequence: CAVGQGGEQYF.

The genes are TRBV27 and TRBJ1-1, with no clear D. The CDR3 is 14 amino acids. Trimming cost V 5 bases and J 3 bases, with 13 bases left between them. Germline CDR1 reads MNHEY; CDR2 reads SMNVEV (reference sequence). CDR3 DNA: TGTGCCAGCAGTCCCCTCCGGGGTGACACTGAAGCTTTCTTT. Translation: CASSPLRGDTEAFF.

This clone has a handful of counts. V usage is TRBV19 and J usage is TRBJ2-1; maybe TRBD1 (6 bases). This CDR3 is 14 amino acids long. CDR1 and CDR2 (germline): LNHDA, SQIVND (reference sequence). The ends were cut back, 6 bases at V and 7 bases at J, with 16 bases in the middle. The CDR3 spells CASRVFLGANEQFF. DNA for the CDR3: TGTGCCAGTAGGGTTTTCTTGGGGGCTAATGAGCAGTTCTTC.

The chain links TRBV4-1 to TRBJ2-5; 8 bases line up with TRBD2. V lost 1 base to trimming and J lost 4 bases; unmatched junction nucleotides: 11. CDR3 length: 17 amino acids. Germline assignment: CDR1 MGHRA and CDR2 YSYEKL. The CDR3 nucleotides read TGCGCCAGCAGCCAAGGTTTTGGCGCGGGGGGCTCAGAGACCCAGTACTTC. As protein: CASSQGFGAGGSETQYF.

Regarding this clone: Other DNA sequences within the sample encode an identical CDR3. The V and J genes are TRBV5-1 and TRBJ2-5; TRBD1 is a possible D gene (6 bases). Looked up from germline, CDR1 is SGHRS and CDR2 is YFSETQ. V was shortened by 0 bases and J by 5 bases, with 8 bases between the two germline ends. This CDR3 has 13 amino acids. CDR3 protein: CASSLDRVETQYF. CDR3 in DNA: TGCGCCAGCAGCTTGGACAGGGTTGAGACCCAGTACTTC.

This chain connects TRBV4-3 to TRBJ2-5; D possibly corresponds to TRBD2 (6 bases). Germline CDR1 is LGHNA and CDR2 is YSLEER. The CDR3 consists of 14 residues. Trimming stripped 4 bases from V and 5 bases from J, with 14 bases between. Here the CDR3 reads CASSPDNRGETQYF. The CDR3 bases are TGCGCCAGCAGCCCCGATAACCGGGGGGAGACCCAGTACTTC.

Details on this clone: This CDR3 is also generated by other DNA sequences in the sample. V usage is TRBV30 and J usage is TRBJ2-1; D possibly corresponds to TRBD2 (5 bases). Germline-derived CDR1 and CDR2 are GTSNPN and SVGIG (reference sequence). V was pared by 0 bases and J by 8 bases, with 11 bases between. The CDR3 has 13 amino acids. DNA for the CDR3: TGTGCCTGGAGTGTACGGAGGCGCTATGAGCAGTTCTTC. It specifies CAWSVRRRYEQFF.

This clone was detected a few times. Written as DNA, the CDR3 is TGCGCCAGCAGCAGGGACAGTCCGACCTACGAGCAGTACTTC. This gives the protein CASSRDSPTYEQYF. The chain recombines TRBV5-1 with TRBJ2-7; 7 positions agree with TRBD1. The CDR3 sequence is 14 residues long. Looked up from germline, CDR1 is SGHRS and CDR2 is YFSETQ. J was trimmed by 2 bases and V by 4 bases; bases with no gene match: 6.

The chain is built from TRBV7-9 and TRBJ2-6, with 7 bases that match TRBD2. The germline CDR1 and CDR2 sequences are SEHNR and FQNEAQ (reference sequence). CDR3 length equals 19 residues. V was clipped by 5 bases and J by 1 base; unmatched bases: 14. This chain's CDR3 is CASSPPPSGGQSGANVLTF. The CDR3 coding sequence is TGTGCCAGCAGCCCCCCCCCTAGCGGCGGCCAGTCTGGGGCCAACGTCCTGACTTTC.

The genes are TRBV11-2 and TRBJ2-2; the D is unclear. The V gene's germline CDR1 is SGHAT and CDR2 FQNNGV. V lost 5 bases and J lost 1, with 20 bases in between. There are 18 residues in the CDR3. The CDR3 DNA sequence: TGTGCCAGCAGCACCGAGAGGTCTAGTGGTCGGAACACCGGGGAGCTGTTTTTT. Amino acids: CASSTERSSGRNTGELFF.

The rearrangement joins TRBV5-5 to TRBJ2-1; 7 nucleotides match TRBD1. V shed 6 bases and J 6 bases; nucleotides not matched to a gene: 15. The CDR3 is 16 residues long. The V gene's germline CDR1 is SGHKS and CDR2 YYEKEE (reference sequence). CDR3 coding DNA: TGTGCCAGCAACCAAAGTGACAGGGTAGAGTTCAATGAGCAGTTCTTC. Translation gives CASNQSDRVEFNEQFF.

The genes are TRBV15 and TRBJ1-5, with TRBD1 as a possible D gene (6 bases). The CDR3 has 12 amino acids. V gave up 10 bases and J gave up 6 bases, with 13 bases separating them. Germline CDR1 LNHNV, CDR2 YYDKDF (reference sequence). CDR3 residues: CANRVAIQPQHF. The CDR3, as DNA: TGTGCCAACAGGGTAGCAATTCAGCCCCAGCATTTT. Drawing the rest from reference TRBV15 and TRBJ1-5, the complete variable domain is DAMVIQNPRYQVTQFGKPVTLSCSQTLNHNVMYWYQQKSSQAPKLLFHYYDKDFNNEADTPDNFQSRRPNTSFCFLDIRSPGLGDTAMYLCANRVAIQPQHFGDGTRLSIL.